This TCR beta chain was documented in a study of OX40 agonist ivuxolimab in advanced cancers. Overall study: Hepatocellular carcinoma, melanoma, renal cell or head and neck cancer was diagnosed in the dose-escalation patients. The study, taken as a whole, reports: Among the lowest peripheral clonal expansion occurred in 0.1-3.0 mg/kg partial responders.

Per the germline V gene, CDR1 is SGHRS and CDR2 is YFSETQ. The CDR3 length is 12 residues. V shed 3 bases and J shed 2 bases, with 4 bases lying between them. About this clone: The antigen remains unidentified.

The assay was immunoSEQ multiplex PCR, and TCRdb's table has in-frame clones only and misses some. Seen here are more than 35,000 clones, about 80% observed once, and the top ten hold over 14%. The TCR originated in an adult with an advanced solid tumor such as melanoma, head and neck, liver or kidney cancer. This chain joins TRBV5-1 and TRBJ2-3; D is ambiguous. The material sequenced was CD4+ or CD8+ T cells sorted from blood, taken in a trial of the OX40 agonist ivuxolimab. CDR3: CASSSDTDTQYF. The CDR3 region has the DNA TGCGCCAGCAGCTCGGACACAGATACGCAGTATTTT.